Following are 26 T cell receptor beta chains from one sample sequenced in a study of blood T cell repertoires in COVID-19. Sequenced by immunoSEQ multiplex PCR; TCRdb stores in-frame clones only, minus some. The sample lists roughly 80,000 clones; around 80% were seen once. Sequencing input: peripheral blood. The receptors were gathered from a man aged 60-69 years with active or convalescent COVID-19.

V and J are TRBV29-1 and TRBJ1-2; D not resolved. This CDR3 region has 11 residues. Deletions cut 8 bases from V and 2 bases from J, with 9 bases between. Germline CDR1 reads SQVTM; CDR2 reads ANQGSEA. CDR3 sequence reads: CSLWANYGYTF. The CDR3 DNA follows: TGCAGCCTCTGGGCCAACTATGGCTACACCTTC.

The chain couples TRBV6-6 to TRBJ2-7; 10 nucleotides align to TRBD1. The CDR3 loop spans 15 amino acids. V dropped 6 bases and J dropped 5; count of bases not matched to a gene: 10. Germline CDR1 MNHNY, CDR2 SVGAGI (reference sequence). The CDR3 reads CASSDNTGTGDEQYF. Written as DNA, the CDR3 is TGTGCCAGCAGCGATAACACCGGGACAGGGGACGAGCAGTACTTC.

This chain joins TRBV7-9 and TRBJ1-2; no clear D gene. This CDR3 spans 15 amino acids. Germline CDR1 is SEHNR and CDR2 is FQNEAQ (reference sequence). V lost 3 bases, J lost 4 bases, and 15 bases lay in between. Here the CDR3 DNA reads TGTGCCAGCAGCTTCCCGGGGAGGCTCCTCTATGGCTACACCTTC. Its translation is CASSFPGRLLYGYTF.

The V gene is TRBV5-4, the J gene TRBJ2-1; 8 bases are shared with TRBD2. With 6 bases clipped from V and 7 bases from J, the junction kept 12 bases outside the gene matches. The V gene's germline CDR1 is SGHNT and CDR2 YYREEE (reference sequence). The CDR3 sequence is 15 residues long. The CDR3 DNA reads as TGTGCCAGCAACCCGGGGGGGCCGATTTATAATGAGCAGTTCTTC. This sequence encodes CASNPGGPIYNEQFF.

The gene calls are TRBV19 and TRBJ1-5, with D possibly TRBD1 on 5 matching bases. This CDR3 spans 15 amino acids. Germline CDR1 and CDR2: LNHDA and SQIVND (reference sequence). Trimming removed 3 bases from V and 1 base from J, with 10 bases in between. The chain's CDR3 is CASSIVRVSNQPQHF. The DNA of the CDR3 is TGTGCCAGTAGTATTGTCAGGGTGAGCAATCAGCCCCAGCATTTT. Together with reference TRBV19 and TRBJ1-5, the CDR3 gives the full variable domain: DGGITQSPKYLFRKEGQNVTLSCEQNLNHDAMYWYRQDPGQGLRLIYYSQIVNDFQKGDIAEGYSVSREKKESFPLTVTSAQKNPTAFYLCASSIVRVSNQPQHFGDGTRLSIL.

The chain couples TRBV30 to TRBJ1-3; 10 nucleotides line up with TRBD1. V lost 7 bases to trimming and J lost 2 bases; unmatched junction nucleotides: 8. This CDR3 comprises 15 residues. Germline V gene sequence: CDR1 GTSNPN, CDR2 SVGIG (reference sequence). CDR3 DNA: TGTGCCTCATCCGGGACAGGGGATCCTGGAAACACCATATATTTT. Protein sequence: CASSGTGDPGNTIYF.

This rearrangement joins TRBV5-4 to TRBJ2-3, with 8 bases fitting TRBD1. J gave up 1 base and V 3 bases, and 4 bases lay outside the gene matches. This CDR3 is 15 amino acids long. Germline CDR1 and CDR2: SGHNT and YYREEE (reference sequence). The DNA of the CDR3 is TGTGCCAGCAGCTCTGCACAGGGGGGCACAGATACGCAGTATTTT. Translation gives CASSSAQGGTDTQYF. Combining the CDR3 with reference TRBV5-4 and TRBJ2-3 gives the whole variable domain ETGVTQSPTHLIKTRGQQVTLRCSSQSGHNTVSWYQQALGQGPQFIFQYYREEENGRGNFPPRFSGLQFPNYSSELNVNALELDDSALYLCASSSAQGGTDTQYFGPGTRLTVL.

This clone was observed a single time. The chain's CDR3 is CASRGRTANRAFF. In DNA, the CDR3 is TGTGCCAGCAGGGGTAGGACAGCTAACAGAGCTTTCTTT. The rearrangement links TRBV2 to TRBJ1-1; possibly TRBD1 for D (6 bases). Looked up from germline, CDR1 is SNHLY and CDR2 is FYNNEI. CDR3 size: 13 residues. V was trimmed by 6 bases and J by 10 bases, leaving 18 bases between them.

In the case of this clone: The identical CDR3 is also encoded by other nucleotide sequences in the sample. The chain links TRBV7-2 to TRBJ1-5, with 7 nucleotides matching TRBD1. The germline V gene has CDR1 SGHTA and CDR2 FQGNSA. The CDR3 runs to 14 residues. Trimming at V came to 5 bases and at J to 3 bases, leaving 4 bases not matched to a gene. CDR3 in DNA: TGTGCCAGCAGCCCGCAGGGGGACAATCAGCCCCAGCATTTT. Protein sequence: CASSPQGDNQPQHF.

The CDR3 is CASSFRLAPDTQYF. DNA for the CDR3: TGTGCCAGCAGTTTCAGGCTAGCGCCAGATACGCAGTATTTT. This chain uses TRBV28 with TRBJ2-3, with TRBD2 as a possible D gene (6 bases). V was clipped by 3 bases and J by 4 bases, with 11 bases between them. From germline, CDR1 is MDHEN and CDR2 SYDVKM. The CDR3 runs 14 residues.

The chain recombines TRBV6-5 with TRBJ2-5; tentatively, D is TRBD1 (6 bases). Per the germline V gene, CDR1 is MNHEY and CDR2 is SVGAGI. The CDR3 sequence is 12 residues long. V dropped 6 bases and J dropped 8 bases, with 13 bases sitting between them. The CDR3 DNA reads TGTGCCAGCAGCCCGGACAGCATAACCCAGTACTTC. It encodes CASSPDSITQYF.

A single count supports this clone. The chain has TRBV11-3 and TRBJ1-1; D may be TRBD1 (5 bases). The CDR3 runs 13 residues. Trimming cost V 10 bases and J 3 bases, with 15 bases left between them. Germline CDR1 and CDR2: SGHNT and YENEEA. The CDR3 here is CATRTPNDTEAFF. The CDR3, as DNA: TGTGCCACTAGGACACCGAACGACACTGAAGCTTTCTTT.

The chain employs TRBV7-8 and TRBJ2-5, with 10 bases aligning to TRBD2. The germline V gene encodes CDR1 SGHVS and CDR2 FQNEAQ. The CDR3 has 15 residues. The V gene end was trimmed by 3 bases and the J gene end by 4 bases; junction bases not matched to a gene: 5. CDR3 bases: TGTGCCAGCAGCTTGACTAGCGGGCAGCGAGAGACCCAGTACTTC. Its translation is CASSLTSGQRETQYF.

The rearrangement joins TRBV3-1 (or the pseudogene TRBV3-2) to TRBJ2-6; D not certain. Trimming took 0 bases from V and 0 from J, leaving 21 bases between them. Per germline, CDR1 LGHDT and CDR2 YNNKEL (reference sequence). There are 21 residues in the CDR3. Here the CDR3 reads CASSQESWLFSSSSGANVLTF. The CDR3 nucleotides are TGTGCCAGCAGCCAAGAATCGTGGCTATTCTCCTCTAGCTCTGGGGCCAACGTCCTGACTTTC.

The V and J genes are TRBV19 and TRBJ2-7; 8 nucleotides align to TRBD1. V was clipped by 2 bases and J by 0 bases; unmatched bases: 9. Germline loops: CDR1 LNHDA, CDR2 SQIVND (reference sequence). This CDR3 has 17 residues. CDR3 in amino acids: CASSIRGVGQVSYEQYF. The CDR3, as DNA: TGTGCCAGTAGTATAAGGGGCGTGGGACAGGTCTCCTACGAGCAGTACTTC.

The chain joins TRBV30 to TRBJ1-3, with D hard to call. CDR1 is GTSNPN and CDR2 is SVGIG in the germline V gene (reference sequence). This CDR3 has 14 residues. Between the trimmed V and J ends, which lost 2 bases and 0 bases, there was a span of 8 bases. The CDR3, as DNA: TGTGCCTGGAGTTTTGGGCTCTCTGGAAACACCATATATTTT. This codes for CAWSFGLSGNTIYF.

The J gene is TRBJ2-5, the V gene TRBV11-2, with TRBD2 matching over 7 bases. Germline trimming cut 5 bases from V and 5 bases from J; bases unmatched to any gene: 5. The CDR3 is made up of 13 amino acids. Per germline, CDR1 SGHAT and CDR2 FQNNGV. The DNA of the CDR3 is TGTGCCAGCAGCACGCGGGGGTTTGAGACCCAGTACTTC. Its translation: CASSTRGFETQYF.

This clone occurred once. This same CDR3 is encoded by further DNA sequences in the sample. V usage is TRBV7-2 and J usage is TRBJ2-5; possibly TRBD1 for D (5 bases). Germline assignment: CDR1 SGHTA and CDR2 FQGNSA. V shed 1 base and J shed 5 bases, with 11 bases lying between them. The CDR3 totals 14 residues. In DNA, the CDR3 is TGTGCCAGCAGCTTAGTCAGGGCCGGCGAGACCCAGTACTTC. Amino acids: CASSLVRAGETQYF.

The chain recombines TRBV7-2 with TRBJ1-2, with D uncertain. Germline V gene data show CDR1 as SGHTA and CDR2 as FQGNSA. Trimming left V 7 bases short and J 5 bases short, with 11 bases between. CDR3 length: 12 residues. The CDR3 coding sequence is TGTGCCAGCACCCCTCTTTCGTATGGCTACACCTTC. It specifies CASTPLSYGYTF.

The chain recombines TRBV7-2 with TRBJ1-4; D not certain. Germline V gene lookup returns CDR1 SGHTA and CDR2 FQGNSA. V was trimmed by 0 bases and J by 7 bases, leaving 12 bases between them. This CDR3 has 15 amino acids. CDR3 loop: CASSLASVSGEKLFF. As DNA, the CDR3 is TGTGCCAGCAGCTTAGCGTCAGTCAGCGGTGAAAAACTGTTTTTT.

This clone appeared once. The chain links TRBV6-2 or TRBV6-3 to TRBJ2-3; D is uncertain. There are 12 residues in the CDR3. V was cut by 6 bases and J by 2 bases, with 6 bases left in between. Per germline, CDR1 MNHEY and CDR2 SVGEGT. The CDR3 loop reads CASSLFTDTQYF. The CDR3 DNA reads TGTGCCAGCAGCTTATTCACAGATACGCAGTATTTT.

V and J are TRBV29-1 and TRBJ1-5; the match to TRBD1 covers 9 bases. The CDR3 covers 15 residues. The V gene end was trimmed by 6 bases and the J gene end by 4 bases; junction bases not matched to a gene: 10. The germline CDR1 and CDR2 sequences are SQVTM and ANQGSEA. In DNA, the CDR3 is TGCAGCGTGGGGACAGGGACGGGGGAAAATCAGCCCCAGCATTTT. Its protein product is CSVGTGTGENQPQHF.

This chain joins TRBV6-5 and TRBJ2-7; a weak D match, TRBD1 (9 bases). Trimming took 7 bases from V and 6 from J, leaving 19 bases between them. CDR3 length: 14 residues. Per the germline V gene, CDR1 is MNHEY and CDR2 is SVGAGI. This CDR3 reads CASTGGGTGSEQYF. CDR3 sequence (DNA): TGTGCCAGCACCGGGGGGGGGACAGGGAGCGAGCAGTACTTC.

This clone occurred once. This rearrangement joins TRBV27 to TRBJ2-7, with unresolved D. The CDR3 has 14 amino acids. V lost 1 base and J lost 0, with 7 bases in between. Looked up from germline, CDR1 is MNHEY and CDR2 is SMNVEV (reference sequence). DNA for the CDR3: TGTGCCAGCAGTTTATACCCCAGCTCCTACGAGCAGTACTTC. Translating gives CASSLYPSSYEQYF.

The chain has TRBV7-3 and TRBJ2-5; no reliable D call. The germline V gene encodes CDR1 SGHTA and CDR2 FQGTGA. The CDR3 spans 17 residues. V was shortened by 0 bases and J by 0 bases, with 14 bases between the two germline ends. CDR3 nucleotides: TGTGCCAGCAGCTTAACTTCTCGGGTACCGTACCAAGAGACCCAGTACTTC. Its translation: CASSLTSRVPYQETQYF.

This clone appeared a single time. The chain recombines TRBV19 with TRBJ1-1; D is perhaps TRBD1 (5 bases). With 1 base removed from V and 6 bases from J, the gap between germline ends came to 12 bases. This CDR3 is 14 amino acids long. From germline, CDR1 is LNHDA and CDR2 SQIVND (reference sequence). The CDR3 region has the DNA TGTGCCAGTAGTATAGCGTGGCCGGGGGCTGAAGCTTTCTTT. Translating gives CASSIAWPGAEAFF.